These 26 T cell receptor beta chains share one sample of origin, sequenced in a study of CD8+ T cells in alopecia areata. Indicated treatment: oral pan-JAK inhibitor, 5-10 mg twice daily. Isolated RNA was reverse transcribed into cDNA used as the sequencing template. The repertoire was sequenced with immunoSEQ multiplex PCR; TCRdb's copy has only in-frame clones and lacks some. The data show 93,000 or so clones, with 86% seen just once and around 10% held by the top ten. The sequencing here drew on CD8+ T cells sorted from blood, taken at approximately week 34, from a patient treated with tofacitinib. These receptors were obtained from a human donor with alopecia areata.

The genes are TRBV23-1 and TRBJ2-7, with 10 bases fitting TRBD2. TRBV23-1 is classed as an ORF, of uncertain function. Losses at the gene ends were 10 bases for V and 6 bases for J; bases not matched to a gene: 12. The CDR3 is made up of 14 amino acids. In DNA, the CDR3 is TGCGCCATCCCCTGGTCGACTAGCGGGTTCGAGCAGTACTTC. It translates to CAIPWSTSGFEQYF.

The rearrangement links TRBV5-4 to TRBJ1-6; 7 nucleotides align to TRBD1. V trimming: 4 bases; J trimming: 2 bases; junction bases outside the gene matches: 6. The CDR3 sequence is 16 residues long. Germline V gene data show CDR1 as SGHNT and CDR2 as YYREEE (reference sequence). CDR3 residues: CASSDGQVPYNSPLHF. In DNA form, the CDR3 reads TGTGCCAGCAGCGACGGACAGGTGCCCTATAATTCACCCCTCCACTTT.

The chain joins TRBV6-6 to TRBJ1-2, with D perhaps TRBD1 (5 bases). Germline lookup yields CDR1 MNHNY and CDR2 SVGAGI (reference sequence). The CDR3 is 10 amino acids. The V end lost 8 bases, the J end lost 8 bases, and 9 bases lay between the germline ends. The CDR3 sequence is CASQGMGYTF. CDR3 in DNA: TGTGCCAGCCAGGGAATGGGCTACACCTTC.

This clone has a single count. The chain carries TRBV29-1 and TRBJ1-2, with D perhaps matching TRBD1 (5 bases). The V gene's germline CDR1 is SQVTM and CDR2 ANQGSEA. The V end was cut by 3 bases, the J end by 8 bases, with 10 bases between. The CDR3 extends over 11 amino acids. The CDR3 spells CSVDQGVGYTF. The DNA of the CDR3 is TGCAGCGTTGACCAGGGAGTAGGCTACACCTTC.

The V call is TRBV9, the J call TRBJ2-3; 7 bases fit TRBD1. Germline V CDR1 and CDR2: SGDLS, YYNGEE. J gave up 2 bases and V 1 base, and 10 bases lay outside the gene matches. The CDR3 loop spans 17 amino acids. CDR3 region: CASSVLGQDGITDTQYF. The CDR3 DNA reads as TGTGCCAGCAGCGTACTAGGACAGGATGGGATCACAGATACGCAGTATTTT.

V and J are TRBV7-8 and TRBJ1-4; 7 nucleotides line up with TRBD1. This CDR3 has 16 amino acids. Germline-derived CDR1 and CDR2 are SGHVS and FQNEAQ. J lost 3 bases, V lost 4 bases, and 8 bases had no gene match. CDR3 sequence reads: CASSSTQGQSNEKLFF. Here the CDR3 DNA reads TGTGCCAGCAGCTCTACGCAGGGACAGTCTAATGAAAAACTGTTTTTT.

CDR3 loop: CASSPGLLSYEQYF. The CDR3 DNA reads TGCGCCAGCAGCCCGGGTCTACTTTCCTACGAGCAGTACTTC. The V call is TRBV4-1, the J call TRBJ2-7; D gene uncertain. Germline CDR1 reads MGHRA; CDR2 reads YSYEKL. The CDR3 runs 14 residues. V lost 4 bases and J lost 1, with 11 bases in between.

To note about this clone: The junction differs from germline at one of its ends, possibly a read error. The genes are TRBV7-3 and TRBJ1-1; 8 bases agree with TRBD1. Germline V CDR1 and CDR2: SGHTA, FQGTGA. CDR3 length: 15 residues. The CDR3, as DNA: TGTGCCAGCAGCTCGACAGGGGATATGAACGCTGAAGCTTTCTTT. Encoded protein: CASSSTGDMNAEAFF.

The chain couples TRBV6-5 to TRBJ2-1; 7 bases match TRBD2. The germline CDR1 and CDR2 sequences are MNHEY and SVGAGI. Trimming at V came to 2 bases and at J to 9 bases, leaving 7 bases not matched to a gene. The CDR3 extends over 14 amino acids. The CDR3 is CASSYLPGGGEQFF. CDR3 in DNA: TGTGCCAGCAGTTACCTTCCGGGCGGGGGTGAGCAGTTCTTC.

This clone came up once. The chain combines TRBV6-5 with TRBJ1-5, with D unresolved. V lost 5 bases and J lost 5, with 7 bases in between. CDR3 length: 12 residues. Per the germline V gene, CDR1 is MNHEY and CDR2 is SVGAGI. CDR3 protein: CASSDFDQPQHF. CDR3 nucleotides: TGTGCCAGCAGTGACTTTGATCAGCCCCAGCATTTT.

The CDR3 protein is CASSPGTSGSSYEQYF. CDR3 in DNA: TGCGCCAGCAGCCCGGGGACTAGCGGGAGCTCCTACGAGCAGTACTTC. This chain connects TRBV5-1 to TRBJ2-7; TRBD2 aligns across 14 bases. Germline V gene sequence: CDR1 SGHRS, CDR2 YFSETQ. This CDR3 is built from 16 residues. Trimming removed 4 bases from V and 0 bases from J; junction bases left unmatched: 3.

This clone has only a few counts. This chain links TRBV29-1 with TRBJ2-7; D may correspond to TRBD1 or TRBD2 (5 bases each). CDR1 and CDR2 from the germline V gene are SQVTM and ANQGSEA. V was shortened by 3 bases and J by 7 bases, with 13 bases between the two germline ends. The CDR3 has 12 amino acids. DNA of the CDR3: TGCAGCGTTGAGGGGACCCTCTCGGAGCAGTACTTC. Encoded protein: CSVEGTLSEQYF.

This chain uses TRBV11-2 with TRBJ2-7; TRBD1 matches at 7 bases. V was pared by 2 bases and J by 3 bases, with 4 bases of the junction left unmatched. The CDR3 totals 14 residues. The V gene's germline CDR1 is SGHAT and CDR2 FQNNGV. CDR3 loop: CASSLSTGNYEQYF. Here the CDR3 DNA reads TGTGCCAGCAGCTTATCGACAGGGAACTACGAGCAGTACTTC.

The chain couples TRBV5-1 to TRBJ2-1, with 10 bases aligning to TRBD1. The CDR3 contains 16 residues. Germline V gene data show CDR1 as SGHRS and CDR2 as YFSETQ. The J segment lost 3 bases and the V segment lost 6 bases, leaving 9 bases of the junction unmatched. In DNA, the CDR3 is TGCGCCAGCAACCTCTTTGGGACAGGGGTCTACAATGAGCAGTTCTTC. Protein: CASNLFGTGVYNEQFF.

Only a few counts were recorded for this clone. The CDR3 DNA sequence: TGTGCCAGCAGCTTATATCCAGGTCAGGACTACGAGCAGTACTTC. As protein: CASSLYPGQDYEQYF. This chain links TRBV7-3 with TRBJ2-7, with D uncertain. Germline V lookup: CDR1 SGHTA, CDR2 FQGTGA. This CDR3 spans 15 amino acids. With 2 bases removed from V and 3 bases from J, the gap between germline ends came to 14 bases.

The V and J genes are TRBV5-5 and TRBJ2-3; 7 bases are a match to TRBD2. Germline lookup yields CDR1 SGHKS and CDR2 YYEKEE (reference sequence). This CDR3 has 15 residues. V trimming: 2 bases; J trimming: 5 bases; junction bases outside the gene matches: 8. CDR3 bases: TGTGCCAGCAGCTTACTCTGGCCGGGGGGAGATACGCAGTATTTT. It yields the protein CASSLLWPGGDTQYF.

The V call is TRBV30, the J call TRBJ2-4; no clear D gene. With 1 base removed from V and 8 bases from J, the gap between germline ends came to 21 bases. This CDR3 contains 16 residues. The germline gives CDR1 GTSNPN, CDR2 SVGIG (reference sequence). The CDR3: CAWSAILESVSHIQYF. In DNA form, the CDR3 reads TGTGCCTGGAGTGCAATCCTAGAGTCGGTGTCCCACATTCAGTACTTC. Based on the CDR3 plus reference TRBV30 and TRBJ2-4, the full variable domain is SQTIHQWPATLVQPVGSPLSLECTVEGTSNPNLYWYRQAAGRGLQLLFYSVGIGQISSEVPQNLSASRPQDRQFILSSKKLLLSDSGFYLCAWSAILESVSHIQYFGAGTRLSVL.

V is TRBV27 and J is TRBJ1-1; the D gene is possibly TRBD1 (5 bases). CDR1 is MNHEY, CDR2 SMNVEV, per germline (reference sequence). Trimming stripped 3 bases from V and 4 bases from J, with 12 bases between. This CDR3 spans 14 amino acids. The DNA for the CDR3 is TGTGCCAGCAGTTTCGGCGGGGCCGGCACTGAAGCTTTCTTT. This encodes CASSFGGAGTEAFF.

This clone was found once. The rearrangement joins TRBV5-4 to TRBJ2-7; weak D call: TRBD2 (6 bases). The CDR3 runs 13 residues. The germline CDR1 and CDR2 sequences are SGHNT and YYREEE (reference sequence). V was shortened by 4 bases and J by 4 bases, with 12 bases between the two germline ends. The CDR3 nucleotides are TGTGCCAGCAGCCCGGGACTCGGATACGAGCAGTACTTC. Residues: CASSPGLGYEQYF.

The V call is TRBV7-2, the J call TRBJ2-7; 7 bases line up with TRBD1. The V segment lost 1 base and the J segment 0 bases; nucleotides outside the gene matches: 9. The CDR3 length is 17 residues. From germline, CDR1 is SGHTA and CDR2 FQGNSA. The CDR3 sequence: CASSLGWARGSSYEQYF. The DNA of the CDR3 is TGTGCCAGCAGCTTAGGGTGGGCCAGGGGGAGCTCCTACGAGCAGTACTTC. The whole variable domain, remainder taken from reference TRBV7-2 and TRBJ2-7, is GAGVSQSPSNKVTEKGKDVELRCDPISGHTALYWYRQSLGQGLEFLIYFQGNSAPDKSGLPSDRFSAERTGGSVSTLTIQRTQQEDSAVYLCASSLGWARGSSYEQYFGPGTRLTVT.

CDR3 sequence reads: CASSPILSTGELFF. CDR3 nucleotide sequence: TGTGCCAGCAGTCCTATACTGAGTACCGGGGAGCTGTTTTTT. The V call is TRBV27, the J call TRBJ2-2; D gene unclear. Germline V gives CDR1 MNHEY, CDR2 SMNVEV (reference sequence). V lost 5 bases and J 5 bases, leaving 12 bases between the germline ends. The CDR3 runs to 14 residues.

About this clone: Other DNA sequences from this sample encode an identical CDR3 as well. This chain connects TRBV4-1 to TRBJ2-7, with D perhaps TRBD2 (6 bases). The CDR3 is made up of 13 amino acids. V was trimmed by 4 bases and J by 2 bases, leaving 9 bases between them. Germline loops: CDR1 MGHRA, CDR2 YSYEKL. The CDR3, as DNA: TGCGCCAGCAGCCCGGCGGGAACCTACGAGCAGTACTTC. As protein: CASSPAGTYEQYF.

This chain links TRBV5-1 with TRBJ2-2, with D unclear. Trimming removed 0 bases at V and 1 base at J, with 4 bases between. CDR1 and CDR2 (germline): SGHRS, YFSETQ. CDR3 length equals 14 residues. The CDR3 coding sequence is TGCGCCAGCAGCTTGGCGGGGAACACCGGGGAGCTGTTTTTT. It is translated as CASSLAGNTGELFF.

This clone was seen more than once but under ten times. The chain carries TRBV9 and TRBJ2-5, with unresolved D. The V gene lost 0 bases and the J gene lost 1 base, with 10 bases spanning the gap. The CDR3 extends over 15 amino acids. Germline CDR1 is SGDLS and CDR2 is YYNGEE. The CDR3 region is CASSVGTQSQETQYF. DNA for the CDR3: TGTGCCAGCAGCGTAGGGACCCAGAGCCAAGAGACCCAGTACTTC.

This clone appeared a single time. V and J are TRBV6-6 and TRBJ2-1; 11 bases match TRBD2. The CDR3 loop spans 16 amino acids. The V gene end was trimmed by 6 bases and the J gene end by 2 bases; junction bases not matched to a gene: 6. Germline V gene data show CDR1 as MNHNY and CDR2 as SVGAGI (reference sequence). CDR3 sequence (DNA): TGTGCCAGCAGGTTGACTAGCGGGAAACCCTACAATGAGCAGTTCTTC. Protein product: CASRLTSGKPYNEQFF.

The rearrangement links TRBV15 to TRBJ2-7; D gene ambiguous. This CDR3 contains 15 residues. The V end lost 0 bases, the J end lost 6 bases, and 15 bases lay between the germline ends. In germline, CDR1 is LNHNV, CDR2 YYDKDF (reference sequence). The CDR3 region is CATSREFFGSREQYF. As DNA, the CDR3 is TGTGCCACCAGCAGAGAGTTTTTCGGCAGCCGCGAGCAGTACTTC.